This is a list of T cell receptor beta chains from one sample in a study of response to subunit inactivated influenza vaccine. One entry per CDR3 protein results from TCRdb running MiXCR on the RT-PCR reads. This table holds approximately 530,000 distinct CDR3 sequences, over 10% found once. The sample here was PBMCs from blood, taken roughly 45 days after vaccination. All receptors come from a middle-aged man who received an inactivated influenza vaccine. Each CDR3 is given with its conserved first and last residue. D genes are given only for firm matches. Not all rows give a size; the values are once, few, many and, for expanded clones, a class.

>few|.|TRBV4-2|TRBJ2-7
TGTGCCAGCAGCCAAGATGATACTACGCGATACGAGCAGTACTTC
CASSQDDTTRYEQYF
>few|TRBD2|TRBV6-1|TRBJ2-3
TGTGCCAGCAGACGCCAGCCGGGACTAGCGTCAGATACGCAGTATTTT
CASRRQPGLASDTQYF
>.|.|TRBV6-1|TRBJ1-6
TGTGCCAGCAGTACCTACAGGGTTAGGAATTCACCCCTCCACTTT
CASSTYRVRNSPLHF
>few|.|TRBV25-1|TRBJ2-5
TGTGCCAGCAGTAAGGCCAGGGGAATCCAAGAGACCCAGTACTTC
CASSKARGIQETQYF
>.|.|TRBV7-9|TRBJ2-1
TGTGCCAGCAGCTCCGACCACAAAGTCTTATACAATGAGCAGTTCTTC
CASSSDHKVLYNEQFF
>.|TRBD1|TRBV11-1|TRBJ2-2
TGTGCCAGCAGCTTAGCGTCCAGGGGGCGCCGAGGGGAGCTGTTTTTT
CASSLASRGRRGELFF
>.|.|TRBV3-1|TRBJ2-1
TGTGCCAGCAGCCAAGATGCAGGGGTTGAGCAGTTCTTC
CASSQDAGVEQFF
>few|TRBD2|TRBV20-1|TRBJ2-1
TGCAGTGCCAAAGCGGGAGGGCCCGGGAGGAGTGAGCAGTTCTTC
CSAKAGGPGRSEQFF
>many|.|TRBV20-1|TRBJ1-3
TGCAGTGCTTCTAAACTACCGTCCTCTGGAAACACCATATATTTT
CSASKLPSSGNTIYF
>.|TRBD1|TRBV12-5|TRBJ2-5
TGTGCTAGTGGTAGGACAGGGGAAGAGACCCAGTACTTC
CASGRTGEETQYF
>.|.|TRBV25-1|TRBJ2-7
TGTGCCAGCAGTGAATATTCAACCTACGAGCAGTACTTC
CASSEYSTYEQYF
>.|.|TRBV4-1|TRBJ2-7
TGCGCCAGCAATATAGGGCAGGGAGGACACGAGCAGTACTTC
CASNIGQGGHEQYF
>.|.|TRBV14|TRBJ1-1
TGTGCCAGCAGCCAAGATTCCGGGTCGAACACTGAAGCTTTCTTT
CASSQDSGSNTEAFF
>few|TRBD1|TRBV4-3|TRBJ2-7
TGCGCCAGCAGCCAGGACAGGGGGCTGGACGAGCAGTACTTC
CASSQDRGLDEQYF
>few|.|TRBV29-1|TRBJ2-7
TGCAGCGTTGCGAACCAGGGTTCGCGGGAGCAGTACTTC
CSVANQGSREQYF
>few|.|TRBV11-2|TRBJ1-4
TGTGCCAGCAGCTTAGGGGCGGGGGCTAATGAAAAACTGTTTTTT
CASSLGAGANEKLFF
>few|TRBD2|TRBV4-1|TRBJ2-3
TGCGCCAGCAGACACAAGCGGGAGAGCACAGATACGCAGTATTTT
CASRHKRESTDTQYF
>once|TRBD1|TRBV2|TRBJ1-2
TGTGCCAGCAGTGAAGATTACAGGGGGAATGGCTACACCTTC
CASSEDYRGNGYTF
>.|.|TRBV11-2|TRBJ2-5
TGTGCCAGCAGCATCCGCCGGGAACCCTCGGGAGAGACCCAGTACTTC
CASSIRREPSGETQYF
>.|TRBD1|TRBV7-6|TRBJ1-1
TGTGCCAGCAGCTTAGTAGACAGGGAAAGCACTGAAGCTTTCTTT
CASSLVDRESTEAFF
>.|.|TRBV10-3|TRBJ2-1
TGTGCCATCAGTGACAGGCCGGGGGAGCAGTTCTTC
CAISDRPGEQFF
>many|TRBD1|TRBV4-3|TRBJ2-5
TGCGCCAGCAGCCAAGATGTGAGGGGGCGACAAGAGACCCAGTACTTC
CASSQDVRGRQETQYF
>.|.|TRBV28|TRBJ1-5
TGTGCCAGCAGTTTTGCGAGCCAGCCCCAGCATTTT
CASSFASQPQHF
>few|TRBD1|TRBV5-6|TRBJ1-1
TGTGCCAGCAGCTATGGGACAGATTTTCCGAACACTGAAGCTTTCTTT
CASSYGTDFPNTEAFF
>.|.|TRBV13|TRBJ2-7
TGTGCCAGCAGCGAAGCTAGGTCCTACGAGCAGTACTTC
CASSEARSYEQYF
>.|.|TRBV7-9|TRBJ2-3
TGTGCCAGCAGCTTACTGTCAGCTCGCACAGATACGCAGTATTTT
CASSLLSARTDTQYF
>many|TRBD1|TRBV12-3/TRBV12-4|TRBJ2-3
TGTGCCAGCAGTTTAAGACAGGGGCGCACAGATACGCAGTATTTT
CASSLRQGRTDTQYF
>few|.|TRBV11-2|TRBJ2-7
TGTGCCAGCAGCTTATTGGTTTCGCTGGACGGAGCCTACGAGCAGTACTTC
CASSLLVSLDGAYEQYF
>.|.|TRBV20-1|TRBJ2-3
TGCAGTGCTAGAGTGTTCACAGATACGCAGTATTTT
CSARVFTDTQYF
>few|TRBD2|TRBV24-1|TRBJ2-3
TGTGCCACCAGTTTAGCGGGAGACGCAGATACGCAGTATTTT
CATSLAGDADTQYF
>.|.|TRBV3-1|TRBJ1-1
TGTGCCAGCAGCCAAGAACCTGGGGGCACTGAAGCTTTCTTT
CASSQEPGGTEAFF
>.|.|TRBV3-1|TRBJ2-5
TGTGCCAGCAGCCGTCTCGGTATCCAAGAGACCCAGTACTTC
CASSRLGIQETQYF
>.|.|TRBV5-4|TRBJ1-1
TGTGCCAGCAGATCAGGCAGAGACAGTGGAGCTTTCTTT
CASRSGRDSGAFF
>few|.|TRBV5-1|TRBJ1-1
TGCGCCAGCAGCTTGGAGGCACAAAACACTGAAGCTTTCTTT
CASSLEAQNTEAFF
>many|TRBD1|TRBV2|TRBJ2-5
TGTGCCAGCAGTGATCCTATTCGACGACAGGGGGCTCAAGAGACCCAGTACTTC
CASSDPIRRQGAQETQYF
>.|.|TRBV5-1|TRBJ1-5
TGCGCCAGCAGCTTGGAAAGGGGGAGCAATCAGCCCCAGCATTTT
CASSLERGSNQPQHF
>many|TRBD2|TRBV5-1|TRBJ2-7
TGCGCCAGCAGCACCTCCACTAGCGGGAGCTACGAGCAGTACTTC
CASSTSTSGSYEQYF
>few|.|TRBV29-1|TRBJ1-5
TGCAGCGTTGAGATAGGGGATAGCAATCAGCCCCAGCATTTT
CSVEIGDSNQPQHF
>.|TRBD1|TRBV10-3|TRBJ2-3
TGTGCCATACAACCGACAGGGGTACGCACAGATACGCAGTATTTT
CAIQPTGVRTDTQYF
>.|.|TRBV12-3/TRBV12-4|TRBJ2-6
TGTGCCAGCAGTCGGCAGGTCTCTTATGGGGCCAACGTCCTGACTTTC
CASSRQVSYGANVLTF
>many|TRBD1|TRBV12-3/TRBV12-4|TRBJ2-7
TGTGCCAGCAGTTTTGGACAGGCATCTTCCTACGAGCAGTACTTC
CASSFGQASSYEQYF